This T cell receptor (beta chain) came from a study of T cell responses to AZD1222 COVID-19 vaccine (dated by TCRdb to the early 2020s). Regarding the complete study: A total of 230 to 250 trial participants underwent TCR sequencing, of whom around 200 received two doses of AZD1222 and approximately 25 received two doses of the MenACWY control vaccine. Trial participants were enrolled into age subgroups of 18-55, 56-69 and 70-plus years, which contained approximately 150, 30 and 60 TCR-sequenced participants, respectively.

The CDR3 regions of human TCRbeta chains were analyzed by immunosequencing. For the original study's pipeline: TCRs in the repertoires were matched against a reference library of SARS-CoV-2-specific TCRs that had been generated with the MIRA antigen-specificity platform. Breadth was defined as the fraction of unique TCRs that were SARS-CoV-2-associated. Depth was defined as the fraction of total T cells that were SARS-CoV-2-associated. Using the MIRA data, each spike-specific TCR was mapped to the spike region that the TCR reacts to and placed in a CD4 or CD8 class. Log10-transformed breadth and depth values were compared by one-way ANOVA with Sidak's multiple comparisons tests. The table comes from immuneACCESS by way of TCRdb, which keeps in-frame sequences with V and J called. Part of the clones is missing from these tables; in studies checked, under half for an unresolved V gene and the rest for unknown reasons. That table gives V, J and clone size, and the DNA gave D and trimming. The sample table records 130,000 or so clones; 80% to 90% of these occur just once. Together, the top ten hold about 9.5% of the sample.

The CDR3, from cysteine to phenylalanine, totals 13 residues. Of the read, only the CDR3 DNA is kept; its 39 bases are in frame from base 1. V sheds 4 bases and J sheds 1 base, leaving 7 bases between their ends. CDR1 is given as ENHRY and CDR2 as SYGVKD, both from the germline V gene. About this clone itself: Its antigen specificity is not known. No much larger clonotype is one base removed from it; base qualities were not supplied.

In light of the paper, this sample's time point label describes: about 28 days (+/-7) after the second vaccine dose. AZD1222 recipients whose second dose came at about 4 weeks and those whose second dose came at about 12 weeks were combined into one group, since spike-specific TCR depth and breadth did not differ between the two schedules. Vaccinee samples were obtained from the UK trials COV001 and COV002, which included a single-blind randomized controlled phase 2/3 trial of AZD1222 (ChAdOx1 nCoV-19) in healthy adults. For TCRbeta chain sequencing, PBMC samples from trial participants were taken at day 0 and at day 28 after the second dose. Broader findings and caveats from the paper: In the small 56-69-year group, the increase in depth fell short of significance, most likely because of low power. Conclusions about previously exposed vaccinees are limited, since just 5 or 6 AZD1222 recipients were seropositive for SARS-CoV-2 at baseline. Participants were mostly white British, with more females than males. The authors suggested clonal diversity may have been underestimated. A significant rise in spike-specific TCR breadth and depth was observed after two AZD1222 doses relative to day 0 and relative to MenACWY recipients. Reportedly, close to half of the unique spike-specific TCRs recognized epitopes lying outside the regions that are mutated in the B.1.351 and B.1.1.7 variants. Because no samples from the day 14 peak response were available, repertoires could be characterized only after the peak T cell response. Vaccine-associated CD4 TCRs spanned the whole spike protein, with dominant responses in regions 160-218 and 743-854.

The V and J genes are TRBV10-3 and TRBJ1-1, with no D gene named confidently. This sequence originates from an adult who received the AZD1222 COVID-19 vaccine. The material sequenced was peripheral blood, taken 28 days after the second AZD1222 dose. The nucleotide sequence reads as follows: TGTGCCATCAGTGGGAGGGAGAACACTGAAGCTTTCTTT. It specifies CAISGRENTEAFF.